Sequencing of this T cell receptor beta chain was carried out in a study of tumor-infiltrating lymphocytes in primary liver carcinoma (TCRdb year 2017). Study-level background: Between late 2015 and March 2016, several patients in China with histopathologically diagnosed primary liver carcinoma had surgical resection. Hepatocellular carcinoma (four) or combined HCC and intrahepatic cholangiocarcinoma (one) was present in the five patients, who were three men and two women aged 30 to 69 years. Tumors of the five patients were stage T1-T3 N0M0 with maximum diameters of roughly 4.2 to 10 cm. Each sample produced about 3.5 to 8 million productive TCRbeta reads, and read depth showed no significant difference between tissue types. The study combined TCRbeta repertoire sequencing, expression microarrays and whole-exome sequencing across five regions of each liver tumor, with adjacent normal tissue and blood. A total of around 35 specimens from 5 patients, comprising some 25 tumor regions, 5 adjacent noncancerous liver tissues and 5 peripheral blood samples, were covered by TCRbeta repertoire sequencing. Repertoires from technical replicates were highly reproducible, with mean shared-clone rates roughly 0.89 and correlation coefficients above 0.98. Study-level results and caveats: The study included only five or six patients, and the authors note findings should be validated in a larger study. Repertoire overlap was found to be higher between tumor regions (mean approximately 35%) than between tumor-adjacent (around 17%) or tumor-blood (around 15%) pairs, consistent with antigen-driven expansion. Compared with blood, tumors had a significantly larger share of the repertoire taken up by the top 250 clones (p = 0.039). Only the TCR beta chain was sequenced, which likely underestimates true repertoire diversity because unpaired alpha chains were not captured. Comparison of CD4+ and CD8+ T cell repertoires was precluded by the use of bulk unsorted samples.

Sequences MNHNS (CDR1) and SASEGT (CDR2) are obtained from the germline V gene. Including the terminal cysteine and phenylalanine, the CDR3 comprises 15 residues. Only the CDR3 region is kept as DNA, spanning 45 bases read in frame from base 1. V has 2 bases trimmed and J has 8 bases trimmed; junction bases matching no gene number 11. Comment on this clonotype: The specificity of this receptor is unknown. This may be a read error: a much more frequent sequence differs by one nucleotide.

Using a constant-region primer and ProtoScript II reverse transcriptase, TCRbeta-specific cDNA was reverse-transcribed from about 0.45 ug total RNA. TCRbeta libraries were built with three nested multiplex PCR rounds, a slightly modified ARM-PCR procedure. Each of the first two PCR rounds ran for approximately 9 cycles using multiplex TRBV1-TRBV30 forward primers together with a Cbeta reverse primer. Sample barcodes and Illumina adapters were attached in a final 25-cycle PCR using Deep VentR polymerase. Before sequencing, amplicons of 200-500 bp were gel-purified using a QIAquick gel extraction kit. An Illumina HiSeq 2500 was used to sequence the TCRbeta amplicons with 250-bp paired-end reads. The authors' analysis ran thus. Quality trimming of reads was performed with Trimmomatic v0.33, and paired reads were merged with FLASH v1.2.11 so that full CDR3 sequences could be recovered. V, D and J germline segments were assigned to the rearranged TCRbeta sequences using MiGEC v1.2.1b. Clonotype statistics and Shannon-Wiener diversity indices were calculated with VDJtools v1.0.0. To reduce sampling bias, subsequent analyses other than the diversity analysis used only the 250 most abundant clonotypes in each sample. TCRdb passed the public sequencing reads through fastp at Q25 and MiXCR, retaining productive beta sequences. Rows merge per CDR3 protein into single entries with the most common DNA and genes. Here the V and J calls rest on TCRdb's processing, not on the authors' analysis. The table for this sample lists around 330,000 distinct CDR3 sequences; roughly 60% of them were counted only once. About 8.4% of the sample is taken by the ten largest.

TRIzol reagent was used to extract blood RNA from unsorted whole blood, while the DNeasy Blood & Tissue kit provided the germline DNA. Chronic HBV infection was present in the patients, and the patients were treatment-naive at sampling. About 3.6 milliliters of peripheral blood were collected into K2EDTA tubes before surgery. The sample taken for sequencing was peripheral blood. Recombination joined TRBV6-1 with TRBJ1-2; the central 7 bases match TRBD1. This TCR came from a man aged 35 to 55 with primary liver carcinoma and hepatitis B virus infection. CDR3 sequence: CASSEYGTAVTGYTF. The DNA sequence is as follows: TGTGCCAGCAGTGAATACGGGACAGCGGTAACAGGCTACACCTTC.